The entry below gives a single T cell receptor beta chain sequence along with its context. The sample belongs to a study of monozygotic twins with inflammatory bowel disease. The CDR3 consists of 15 residues. CDR1 is SGHTA and CDR2 is FQGNSA in the germline V gene. TCRdb re-called the 5' RACE reads, yielding one record per CDR3 amino acid sequence without DNA. Across approximately 150,000 distinct CDR3 sequences, the top ten clones capture around 6.8% of the sample. This clonotype was sampled from a human donor with ulcerative colitis or Crohn's disease, or a healthy co-twin of an affected twin (not recorded which). Sequenced sample: blood. This sequence joins TRBV7-2 and TRBJ2-4. CDR3 region: CASSLDSLAKNIQYF.